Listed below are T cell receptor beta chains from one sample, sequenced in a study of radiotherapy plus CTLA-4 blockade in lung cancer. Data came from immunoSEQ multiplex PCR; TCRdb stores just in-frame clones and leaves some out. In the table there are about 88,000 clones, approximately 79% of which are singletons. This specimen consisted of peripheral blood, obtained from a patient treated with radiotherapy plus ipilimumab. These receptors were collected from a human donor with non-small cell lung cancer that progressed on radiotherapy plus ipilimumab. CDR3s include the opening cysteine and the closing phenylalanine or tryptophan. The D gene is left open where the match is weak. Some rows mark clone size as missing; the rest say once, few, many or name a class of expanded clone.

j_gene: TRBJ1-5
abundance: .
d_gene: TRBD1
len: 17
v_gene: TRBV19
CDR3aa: CASRPRTGTGSNQPQHF
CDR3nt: TGTGCCAGTAGGCCTCGGACCGGGACAGGAAGCAATCAGCCCCAGCATTTT

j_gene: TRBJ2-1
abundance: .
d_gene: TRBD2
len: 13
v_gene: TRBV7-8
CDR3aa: CASGAGGYNEQFF
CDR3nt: TGTGCCAGCGGAGCGGGGGGGTACAATGAGCAGTTCTTC

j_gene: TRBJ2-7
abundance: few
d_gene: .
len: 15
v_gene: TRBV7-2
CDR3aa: CASRKDGAVSYEQYF
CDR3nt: TGTGCCAGCAGAAAGGACGGAGCCGTCTCCTACGAGCAGTACTTC

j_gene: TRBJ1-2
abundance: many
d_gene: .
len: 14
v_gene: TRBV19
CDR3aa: CASRGDSVAVGYTF
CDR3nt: TGTGCCAGTAGGGGCGATTCGGTGGCGGTGGGCTACACCTTC

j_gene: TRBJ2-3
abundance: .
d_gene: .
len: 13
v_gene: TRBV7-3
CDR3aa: CASSRGGADTQYF
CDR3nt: TGTGCCAGCTCTAGAGGGGGGGCAGATACGCAGTATTTT

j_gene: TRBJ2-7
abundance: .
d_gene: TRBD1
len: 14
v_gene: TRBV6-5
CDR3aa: CASRSIGQGRWEYF
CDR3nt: TGTGCCAGCAGGTCCATCGGACAGGGGCGTTGGGAGTACTTC

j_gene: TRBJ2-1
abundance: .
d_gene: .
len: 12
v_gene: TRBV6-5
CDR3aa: CASSSLFNEQLF
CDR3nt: TGTGCCAGCAGCTCACTTTTCAATGAGCAGCTCTTC

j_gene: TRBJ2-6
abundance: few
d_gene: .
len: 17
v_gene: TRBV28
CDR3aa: CASRRLDTRAGANVLTF
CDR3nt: TGTGCCAGCAGACGCTTGGATACGAGAGCTGGGGCCAACGTCCTGACTTTC

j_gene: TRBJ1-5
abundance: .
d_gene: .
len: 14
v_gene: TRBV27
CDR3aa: CASSSQARHRPQHF
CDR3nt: TGTGCCAGCAGTTCCCAGGCCCGGCATCGGCCCCAGCATTTT

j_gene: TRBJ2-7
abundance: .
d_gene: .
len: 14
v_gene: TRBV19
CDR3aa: CASSMVGNTYEQYF
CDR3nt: TGTGCCAGTAGTATGGTGGGAAATACCTACGAGCAGTACTTC

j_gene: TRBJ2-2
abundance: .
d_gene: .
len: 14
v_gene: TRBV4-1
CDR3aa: CASSTYRGSGELFF
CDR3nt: TGTGCCAGCAGCACTTACCGTGGATCCGGGGAGCTGTTTTTT

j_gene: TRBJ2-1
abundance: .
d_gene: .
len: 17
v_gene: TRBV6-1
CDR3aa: CASSEGAGRDPYNEQFF
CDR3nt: TGTGCCAGCAGTGAGGGTGCCGGCAGGGACCCTTACAATGAGCAGTTCTTC

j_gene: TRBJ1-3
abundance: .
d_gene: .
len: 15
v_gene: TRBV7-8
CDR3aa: CASSLGTASGNTIYF
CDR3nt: TGTGCCAGCAGCCTCGGGACTGCCTCTGGAAACACCATATATTTT

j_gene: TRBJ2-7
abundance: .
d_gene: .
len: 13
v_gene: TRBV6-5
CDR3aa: CASTFRGAYEQYF
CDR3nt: TGTGCCAGCACCTTCCGGGGAGCGTACGAGCAGTACTTC

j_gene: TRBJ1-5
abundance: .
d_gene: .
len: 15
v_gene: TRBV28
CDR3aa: CASSFLRGVRQPQHF
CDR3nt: TGTGCCAGCAGTTTTTTGAGGGGTGTTCGGCAGCCCCAGCATTTT

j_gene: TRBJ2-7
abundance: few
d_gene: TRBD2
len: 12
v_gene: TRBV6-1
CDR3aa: CASGGGLHEQYF
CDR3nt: TGTGCCTCGGGCGGGGGTTTGCACGAGCAGTACTTC

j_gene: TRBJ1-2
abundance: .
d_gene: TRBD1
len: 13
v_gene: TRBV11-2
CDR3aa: CASSQTGVGGYTF
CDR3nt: TGTGCCAGCAGCCAGACAGGGGTAGGAGGCTACACCTTC

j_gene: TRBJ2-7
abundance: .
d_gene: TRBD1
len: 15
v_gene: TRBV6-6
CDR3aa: CASRAPGQGSYEQYF
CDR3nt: TGTGCCAGCAGGGCCCCGGGACAGGGGTCCTACGAGCAGTACTTC

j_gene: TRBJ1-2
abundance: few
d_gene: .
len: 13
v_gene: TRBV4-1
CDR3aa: CASSRGLDYGYTF
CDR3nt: TGCGCCAGCAGTCGAGGCTTGGACTATGGCTACACCTTC

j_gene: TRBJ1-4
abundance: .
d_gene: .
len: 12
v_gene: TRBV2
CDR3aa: CASSALYEKLFF
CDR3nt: TGTGCCAGCAGTGCGCTTTACGAAAAACTGTTTTTT

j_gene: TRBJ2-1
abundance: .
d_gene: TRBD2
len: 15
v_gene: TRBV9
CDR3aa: CASSVSGVSYNEQFF
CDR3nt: TGTGCCAGCAGCGTTAGCGGGGTCTCCTACAATGAGCAGTTCTTC

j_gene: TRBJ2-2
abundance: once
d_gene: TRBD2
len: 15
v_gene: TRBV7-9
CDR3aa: CASSSLAGNTGELFF
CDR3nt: TGTGCCAGCAGCTCGCTAGCGGGGAACACCGGGGAGCTGTTTTTT

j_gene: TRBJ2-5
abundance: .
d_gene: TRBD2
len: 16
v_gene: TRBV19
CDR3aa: CASSILAGGFQETQYF
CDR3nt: TGTGCCAGTAGTATACTAGCGGGAGGGTTCCAAGAGACCCAGTACTTC

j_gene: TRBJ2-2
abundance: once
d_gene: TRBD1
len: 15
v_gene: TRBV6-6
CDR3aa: CASSRQGTITGELFF
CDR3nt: TGTGCCAGCAGTCGACAGGGTACGATCACCGGGGAGCTGTTTTTT

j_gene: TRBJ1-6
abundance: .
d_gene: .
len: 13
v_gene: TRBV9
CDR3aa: CAGSVGVNSPLHF
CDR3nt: TGTGCCGGCAGCGTAGGAGTTAATTCACCCCTCCACTTT

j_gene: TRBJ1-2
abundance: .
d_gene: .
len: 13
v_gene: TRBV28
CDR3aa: CASSFPAGNGYTF
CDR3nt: TGTGCCAGCAGTTTCCCCGCAGGGAATGGCTACACCTTC

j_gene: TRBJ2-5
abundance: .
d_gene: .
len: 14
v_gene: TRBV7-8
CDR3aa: CASSIRSPQETQYF
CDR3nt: TGTGCCAGCAGCATAAGGTCCCCGCAAGAGACCCAGTACTTC

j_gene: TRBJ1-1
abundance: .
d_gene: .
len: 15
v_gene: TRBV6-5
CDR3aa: CASSYGGLMNTETFF
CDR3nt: TGTGCCAGCAGTTACGGGGGCCTCATGAACACTGAAACTTTCTTT

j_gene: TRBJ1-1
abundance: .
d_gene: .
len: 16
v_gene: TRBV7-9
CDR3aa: CASSLDRAFVNTEAFF
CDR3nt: TGTGCCAGCAGCCTGGACAGAGCGTTTGTGAACACTGAAGCTTTCTTT

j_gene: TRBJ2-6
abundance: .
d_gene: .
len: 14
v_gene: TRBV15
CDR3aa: CATSRGLEANVLTF
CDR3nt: TGTGCCACCAGCAGAGGGTTAGAGGCCAACGTCCTGACTTTC

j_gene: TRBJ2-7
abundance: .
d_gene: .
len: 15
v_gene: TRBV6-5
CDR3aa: CASSYSQGWSYEQYF
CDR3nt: TGTGCCAGCAGTTACTCCCAGGGGTGGTCCTACGAGCAGTACTTC

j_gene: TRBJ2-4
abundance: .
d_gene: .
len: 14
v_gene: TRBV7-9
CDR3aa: CASSHRALENIQYF
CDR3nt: TGTGCCAGCAGCCATAGGGCTCTGGAAAACATTCAGTACTTC

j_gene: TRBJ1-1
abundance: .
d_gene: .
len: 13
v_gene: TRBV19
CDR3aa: CASSISGNTEAFF
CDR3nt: TGTGCCAGTAGTATATCGGGGAACACTGAAGCTTTCTTT

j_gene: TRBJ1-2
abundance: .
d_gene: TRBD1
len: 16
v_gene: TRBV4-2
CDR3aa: CASSRSLDRGQGGYTF
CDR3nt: TGTGCCAGCAGCCGCAGCTTAGACAGGGGGCAAGGAGGCTACACCTTC

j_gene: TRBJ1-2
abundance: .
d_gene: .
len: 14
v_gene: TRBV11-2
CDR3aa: CASSLAGAGDGYTF
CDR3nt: TGTGCCAGCAGCTTAGCCGGAGCCGGGGATGGCTACACCTTC

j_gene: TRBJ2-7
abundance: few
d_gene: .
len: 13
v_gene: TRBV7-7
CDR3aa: CASSPGPNYEQYF
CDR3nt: TGTGCCAGCAGCCCGGGGCCTAACTACGAGCAGTACTTC

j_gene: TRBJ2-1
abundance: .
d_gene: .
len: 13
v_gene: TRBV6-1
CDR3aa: CASKWDNTDEQFF
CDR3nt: TGTGCCAGCAAGTGGGATAATACCGATGAGCAGTTCTTC

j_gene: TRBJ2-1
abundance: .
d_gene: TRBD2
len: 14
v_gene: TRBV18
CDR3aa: CASDSGGSYNEQFF
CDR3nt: TGTGCCAGCGATAGCGGGGGATCCTACAATGAGCAGTTCTTC

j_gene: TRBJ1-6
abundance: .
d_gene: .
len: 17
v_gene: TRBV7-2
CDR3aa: CASSLGRERYLNSPLHF
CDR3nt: TGTGCCAGCAGCTTGGGCCGCGAGCGGTATCTTAATTCACCCCTCCACTTT

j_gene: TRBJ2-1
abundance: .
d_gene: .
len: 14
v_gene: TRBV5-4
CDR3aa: CASSLESADNEQFF
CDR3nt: TGTGCCAGCAGCTTGGAGTCAGCAGACAATGAGCAGTTCTTC

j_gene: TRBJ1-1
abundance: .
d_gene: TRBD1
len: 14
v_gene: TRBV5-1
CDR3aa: CASSLAGGQTEAFF
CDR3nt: TGCGCCAGCAGCTTGGCAGGGGGCCAGACTGAAGCTTTCTTT

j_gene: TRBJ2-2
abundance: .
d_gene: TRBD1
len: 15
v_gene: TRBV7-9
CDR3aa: CASSLKTGSTGELFF
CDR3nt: TGTGCCAGCAGCCTTAAGACAGGGAGTACCGGGGAGCTGTTTTTT

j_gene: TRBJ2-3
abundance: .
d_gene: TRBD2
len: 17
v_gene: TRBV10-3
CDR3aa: CAISESSGGAITDTQYF
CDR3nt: TGTGCCATCAGTGAGTCCAGCGGGGGGGCGATCACAGATACGCAGTATTTT

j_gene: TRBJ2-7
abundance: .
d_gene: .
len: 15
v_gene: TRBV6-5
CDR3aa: CASSHSRLTEYEQYF
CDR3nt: TGTGCCAGCAGTCACTCGAGATTAACAGAGTACGAGCAGTACTTC

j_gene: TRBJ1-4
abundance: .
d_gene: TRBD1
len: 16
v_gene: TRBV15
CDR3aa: CATSRDRQGRNEKLFF
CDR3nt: TGTGCCACCAGCAGAGACCGACAGGGCCGCAATGAAAAACTGTTTTTT

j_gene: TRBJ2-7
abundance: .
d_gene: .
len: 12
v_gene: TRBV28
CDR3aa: CASSRTRYEQYF
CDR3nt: TGTGCCAGCAGCCGAACTCGCTACGAGCAGTACTTC

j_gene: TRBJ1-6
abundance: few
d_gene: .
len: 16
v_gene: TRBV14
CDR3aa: CASSQDAGSLNSPLHF
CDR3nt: TGTGCCAGCAGCCAAGATGCTGGGTCCCTCAATTCACCCCTCCACTTT

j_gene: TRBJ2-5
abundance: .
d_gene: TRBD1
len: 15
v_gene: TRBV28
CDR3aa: CASSSSGTEQETQYF
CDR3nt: TGTGCCAGCAGCTCCTCCGGGACAGAACAAGAGACCCAGTACTTC

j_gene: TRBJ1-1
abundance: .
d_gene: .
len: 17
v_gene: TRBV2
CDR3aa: CASSEGVLKQGSTEAFF
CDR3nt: TGTGCCAGCAGTGAAGGGGTCCTTAAACAGGGAAGCACTGAAGCTTTCTTT

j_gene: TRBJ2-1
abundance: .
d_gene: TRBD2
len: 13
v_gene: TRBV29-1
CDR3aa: CSVLSGSYNEQFF
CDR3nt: TGCAGCGTCCTCAGCGGGAGTTACAATGAGCAGTTCTTC

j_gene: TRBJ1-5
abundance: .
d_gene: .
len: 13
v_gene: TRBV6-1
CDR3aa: CATQGTSNQPQHF
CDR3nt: TGTGCCACCCAAGGGACAAGCAATCAGCCCCAGCATTTT

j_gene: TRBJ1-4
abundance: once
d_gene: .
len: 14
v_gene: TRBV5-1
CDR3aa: CASSWDATNEKLFF
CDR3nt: TGCGCCAGCAGCTGGGATGCAACTAATGAAAAACTGTTTTTT

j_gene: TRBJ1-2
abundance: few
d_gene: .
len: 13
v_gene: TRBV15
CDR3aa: CATSSGWGGGYTF
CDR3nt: TGTGCCACCAGCTCCGGATGGGGAGGCGGCTACACCTTC

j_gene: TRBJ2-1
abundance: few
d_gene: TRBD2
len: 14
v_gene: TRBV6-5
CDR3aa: CASSDTSGGGYVFF
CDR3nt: TGTGCCAGCAGCGATACTAGCGGGGGGGGCTATGTCTTCTTC

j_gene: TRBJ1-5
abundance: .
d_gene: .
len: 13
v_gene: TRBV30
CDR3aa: CAWSVRGNQPQHF
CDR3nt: TGTGCCTGGAGTGTAAGGGGGAATCAGCCCCAGCATTTT

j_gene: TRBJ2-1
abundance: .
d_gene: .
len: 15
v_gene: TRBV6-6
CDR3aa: CASKEARSSYNEQFF
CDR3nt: TGTGCCAGCAAGGAAGCCAGGAGCTCCTACAATGAGCAGTTCTTC